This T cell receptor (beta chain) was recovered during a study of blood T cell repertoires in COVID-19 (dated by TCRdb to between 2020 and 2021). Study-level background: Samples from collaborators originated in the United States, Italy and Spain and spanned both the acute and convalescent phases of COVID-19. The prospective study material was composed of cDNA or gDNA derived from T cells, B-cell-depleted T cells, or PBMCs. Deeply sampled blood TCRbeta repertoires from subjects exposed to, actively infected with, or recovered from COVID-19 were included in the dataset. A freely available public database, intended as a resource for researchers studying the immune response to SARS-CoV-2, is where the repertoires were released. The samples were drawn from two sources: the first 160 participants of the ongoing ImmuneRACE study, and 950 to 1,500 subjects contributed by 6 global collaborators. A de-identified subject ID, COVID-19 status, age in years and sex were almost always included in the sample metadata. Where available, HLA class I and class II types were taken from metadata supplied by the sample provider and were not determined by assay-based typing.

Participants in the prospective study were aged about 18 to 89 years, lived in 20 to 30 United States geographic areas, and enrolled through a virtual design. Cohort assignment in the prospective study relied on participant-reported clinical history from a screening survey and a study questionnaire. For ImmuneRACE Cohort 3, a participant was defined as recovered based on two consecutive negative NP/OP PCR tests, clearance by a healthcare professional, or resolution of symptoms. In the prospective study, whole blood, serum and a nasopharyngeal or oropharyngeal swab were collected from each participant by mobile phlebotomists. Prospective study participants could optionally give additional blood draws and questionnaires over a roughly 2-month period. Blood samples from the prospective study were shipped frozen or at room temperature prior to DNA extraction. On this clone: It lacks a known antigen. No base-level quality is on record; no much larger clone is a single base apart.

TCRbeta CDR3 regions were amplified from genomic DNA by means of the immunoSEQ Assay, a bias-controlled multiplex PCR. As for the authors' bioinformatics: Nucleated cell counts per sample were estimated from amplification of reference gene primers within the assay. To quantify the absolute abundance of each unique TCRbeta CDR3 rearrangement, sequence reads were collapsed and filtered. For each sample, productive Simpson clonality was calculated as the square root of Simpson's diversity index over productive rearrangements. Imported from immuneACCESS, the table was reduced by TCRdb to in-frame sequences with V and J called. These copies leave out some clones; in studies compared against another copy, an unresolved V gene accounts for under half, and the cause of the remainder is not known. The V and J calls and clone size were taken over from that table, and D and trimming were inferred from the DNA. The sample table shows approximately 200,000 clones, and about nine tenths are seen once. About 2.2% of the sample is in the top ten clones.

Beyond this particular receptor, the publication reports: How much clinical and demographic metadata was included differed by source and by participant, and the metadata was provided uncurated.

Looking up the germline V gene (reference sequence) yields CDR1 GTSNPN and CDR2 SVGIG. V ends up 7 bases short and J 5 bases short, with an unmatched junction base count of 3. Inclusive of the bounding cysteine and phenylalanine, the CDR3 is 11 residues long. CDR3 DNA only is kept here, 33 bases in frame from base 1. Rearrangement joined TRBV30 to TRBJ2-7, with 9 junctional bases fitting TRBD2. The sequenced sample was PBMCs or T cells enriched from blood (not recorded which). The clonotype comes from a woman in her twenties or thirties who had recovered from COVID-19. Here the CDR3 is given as CAFGTSHEQYF. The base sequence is TGTGCCTTTGGGACTAGCCACGAGCAGTACTTC.